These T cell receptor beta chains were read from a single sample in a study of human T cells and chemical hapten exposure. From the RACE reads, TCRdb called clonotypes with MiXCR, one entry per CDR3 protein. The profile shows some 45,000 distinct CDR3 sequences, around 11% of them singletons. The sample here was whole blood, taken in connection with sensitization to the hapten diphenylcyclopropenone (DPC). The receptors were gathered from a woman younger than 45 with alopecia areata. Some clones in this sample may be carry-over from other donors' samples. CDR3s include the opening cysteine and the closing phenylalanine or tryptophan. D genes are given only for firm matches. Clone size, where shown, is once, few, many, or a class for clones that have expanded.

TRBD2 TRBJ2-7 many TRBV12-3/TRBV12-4 CASRRTSGRAGSYEQYF TGTGCCAGCAGACGGACTAGCGGGAGGGCCGGCTCCTACGAGCAGTACTTC
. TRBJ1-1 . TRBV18 CASSPGPLGTEAFF TGTGCCAGCTCCCCGGGACCTCTGGGCACTGAAGCTTTCTTT
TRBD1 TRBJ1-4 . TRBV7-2 CASSNRGQGEKLFF TGTGCCAGCAGTAACAGGGGGCAAGGTGAAAAACTGTTTTTT
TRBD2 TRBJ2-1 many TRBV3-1 CASSQVNLAGAEQFF TGTGCCAGCAGCCAAGTTAACTTAGCGGGAGCTGAGCAGTTCTTC
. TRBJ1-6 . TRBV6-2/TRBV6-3 CASSNPYSPLHF TGTGCCAGCAGCAACCCATATTCACCCCTCCACTTT
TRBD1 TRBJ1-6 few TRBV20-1 CSGAGTGASPLHF TGCAGTGGGGCCGGGACAGGGGCTTCACCCCTCCACTTT
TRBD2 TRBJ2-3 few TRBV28 CASTKTGSGIDTDTQYF TGTGCCAGCACCAAAACCGGTAGCGGGATAGACACAGATACGCAGTATTTT
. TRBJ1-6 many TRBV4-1 CASSQASQSLLNSYNSPLHF TGCGCCAGCAGCCAAGCCTCGCAAAGCCTGCTAAACTCCTATAATTCACCCCTCCACTTT
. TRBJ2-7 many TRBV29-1 CSVGPGAREQYF TGCAGCGTTGGTCCCGGGGCGCGAGAGCAGTACTTC
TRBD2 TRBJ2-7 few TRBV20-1 CSALGTSGTGEQYF TGCAGTGCTCTTGGGACTAGCGGGACGGGTGAGCAGTACTTC
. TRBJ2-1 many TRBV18 CASSLTDNEQFF TGTGCCAGCTCCCTAACCGACAATGAGCAGTTCTTC
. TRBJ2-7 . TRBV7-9 CASSPTPSEDYEQYF TGTGCCAGCAGCCCGACCCCCAGCGAAGACTACGAGCAGTACTTC
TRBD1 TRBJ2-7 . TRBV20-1 CSAVDPGQISYEQYF TGCAGTGCTGTAGATCCGGGACAGATCTCCTACGAGCAGTACTTC
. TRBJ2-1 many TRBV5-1 CASSSPGDLKFF TGCGCCAGCAGCTCTCCCGGGGACTTGAAGTTCTTC
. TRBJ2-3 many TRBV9 CASSVEGPGGTDTQYF TGTGCCAGCAGCGTAGAAGGACCCGGGGGCACAGATACGCAGTATTTT
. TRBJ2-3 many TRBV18 CASSPSTSTDTQYF TGTGCCAGCTCACCATCGACTAGCACAGATACGCAGTATTTT
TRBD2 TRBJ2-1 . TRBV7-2 CASRTSGSLEQFF TGTGCCAGCCGGACTAGCGGGAGCCTTGAGCAGTTCTTC
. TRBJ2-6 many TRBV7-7 CASSLGVPGMANVLTF TGTGCTAGCAGCTTAGGGGTGCCGGGGATGGCCAACGTCCTGACTTTC
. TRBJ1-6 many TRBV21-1 CASSKNGRQKGSPLHF TGTGCCAGCAGCAAAAACGGCAGGCAGAAGGGCTCACCCCTCCACTTT
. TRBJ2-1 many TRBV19 CASSIRSSSYNEQFF TGTGCCAGTAGTATACGGTCCAGCTCCTACAATGAGCAGTTCTTC
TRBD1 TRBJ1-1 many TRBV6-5 CASSFTGESAEAFF TGTGCCAGCAGTTTCACAGGGGAATCGGCTGAAGCTTTCTTT
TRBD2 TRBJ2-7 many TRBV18 CASSPLPPRGGSSYEQYF TGTGCCAGCTCACCCCTTCCCCCGCGGGGCGGGAGTTCCTACGAGCAGTACTTC
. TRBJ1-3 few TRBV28 CASSLSAQSSGNTIYF TGTGCCAGCAGTTTAAGTGCACAGTCCTCTGGAAACACCATATATTTT
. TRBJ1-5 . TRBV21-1 CASSIPEAGGNQPQHF TGTGCCAGCAGCATCCCAGAGGCCGGGGGCAATCAGCCCCAGCATTTT
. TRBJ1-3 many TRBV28 CASSFSGVKGNTIYF TGTGCCAGCAGTTTTTCAGGGGTTAAGGGAAACACCATATATTTT
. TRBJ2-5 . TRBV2 CASSVGYLETQYF TGTGCCAGCAGCGTAGGATACCTGGAGACCCAGTACTTC
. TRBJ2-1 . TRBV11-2 CASSPVSSSYNEQFF TGTGCCAGCAGCCCTGTTTCGAGCTCCTACAATGAGCAGTTCTTC
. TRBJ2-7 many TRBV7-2 CASRPTGTYEQYF TGTGCCAGCAGACCTACCGGGACCTACGAGCAGTACTTC
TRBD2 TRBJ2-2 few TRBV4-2 CASSQDRLAGGNGELFF TGTGCCAGCAGCCAAGATCGGCTAGCGGGAGGAAACGGGGAGCTGTTTTTT
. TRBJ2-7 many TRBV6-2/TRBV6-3 CASSYGLETYEQYF TGTGCCAGCAGTTACGGGCTGGAAACCTACGAGCAGTACTTC
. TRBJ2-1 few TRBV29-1 CSVVFSYNEQFF TGCAGCGTTGTATTCTCCTACAATGAGCAGTTCTTC
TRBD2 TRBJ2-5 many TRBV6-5 CASTHADWGAGQETQYF TGTGCCAGCACCCACGCCGATTGGGGAGCGGGGCAAGAGACCCAGTACTTC
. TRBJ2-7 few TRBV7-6 CASSPNGAYEQYF TGTGCCAGCAGCCCAAATGGGGCCTACGAGCAGTACTTC
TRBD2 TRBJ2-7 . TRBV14 CASSHPYGTSVWEQYF TGTGCCAGCAGCCATCCTTACGGGACTAGCGTGTGGGAGCAGTACTTC
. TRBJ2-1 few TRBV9 CASSVASVAVSGEQFF TGTGCCAGCAGCGTAGCTTCGGTAGCGGTATCGGGCGAGCAGTTCTTC
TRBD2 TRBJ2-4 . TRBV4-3 CASSQAPPAGGSAKNIQYF TGCGCCAGCAGCCAAGCCCCACCCGCCGGGGGGTCGGCCAAAAACATTCAGTACTTC
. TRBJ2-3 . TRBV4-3 CASSQVHSEGDTQYF TGCGCCAGCAGCCAAGTTCACTCCGAGGGAGATACGCAGTATTTT
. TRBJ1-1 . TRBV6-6 CASSTLQQGSGTEAFF TGTGCCAGCAGTACACTCCAACAGGGTTCGGGCACTGAAGCTTTCTTT
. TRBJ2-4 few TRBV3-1 CASSQEAVAKNIQYF TGTGCCAGCAGCCAAGAGGCGGTAGCCAAAAACATTCAGTACTTC
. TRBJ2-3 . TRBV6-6 CASSYETDTQYF TGTGCCAGCAGTTACGAAACAGATACGCAGTATTTT
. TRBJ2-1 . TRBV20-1 CSASPTPNHEQFF TGCAGTGCTTCACCCACCCCTAACCATGAGCAGTTCTTC
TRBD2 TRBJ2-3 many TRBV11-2 CASSLTSRTSGADTQYF TGTGCCAGCAGCCTAACTTCGAGGACTAGCGGGGCCGATACGCAGTATTTT
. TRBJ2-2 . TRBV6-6 CASRSTTGELFF TGTGCCAGCAGATCCACCACCGGGGAGCTGTTTTTT
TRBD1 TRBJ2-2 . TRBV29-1 CSVGTGGNTGELFF TGCAGCGTCGGGACAGGGGGCAACACCGGGGAGCTGTTTTTT
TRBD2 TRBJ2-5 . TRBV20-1 CSARDLAGVQETQYF TGCAGTGCTAGAGATTTAGCGGGAGTGCAAGAGACCCAGTACTTC
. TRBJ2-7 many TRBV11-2 CASSISVPYEQYF TGTGCCAGCAGCATCAGCGTGCCCTACGAGCAGTACTTC
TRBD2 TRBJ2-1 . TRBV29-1 CSVVTSGYNEQFF TGCAGCGTTGTGACTAGCGGATACAATGAGCAGTTCTTC
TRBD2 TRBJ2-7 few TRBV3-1 CASSQELGSGRGSYEQYF TGTGCCAGCAGCCAAGAACTAGGGAGCGGGAGAGGCAGCTACGAGCAGTACTTC
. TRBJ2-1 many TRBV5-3 CARSLATLGPPSYNEQFF TGTGCCAGAAGCTTGGCTACTCTCGGTCCGCCCTCCTACAATGAGCAGTTCTTC
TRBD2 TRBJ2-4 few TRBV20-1 CSARDESGSSGKNIQYF TGCAGTGCTAGAGATGAGAGCGGGAGTTCGGGGAAAAACATTCAGTACTTC
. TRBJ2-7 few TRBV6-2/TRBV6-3 CASASAYEQYF TGTGCCAGCGCCTCAGCCTACGAGCAGTACTTC
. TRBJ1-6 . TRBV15 CATSRDPSNSPLHF TGTGCCACCAGCAGGGACCCCAGCAATTCACCCCTCCACTTT
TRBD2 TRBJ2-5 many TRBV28 CASSYETSGETQYF TGTGCCAGCAGTTATGAGACTAGCGGAGAGACCCAGTACTTC
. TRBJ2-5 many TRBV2 CASSGRGGPQETQYF TGTGCCAGCAGTGGCAGGGGAGGACCCCAAGAGACCCAGTACTTC
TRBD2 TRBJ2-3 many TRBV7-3 CASSLNGRADTQYF TGTGCCAGCAGCCTAAACGGGAGGGCAGATACGCAGTATTTT
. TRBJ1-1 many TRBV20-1 CSAPLPGRPTEAFF TGCAGTGCTCCGCTACCTGGGCGTCCCACTGAAGCTTTCTTT
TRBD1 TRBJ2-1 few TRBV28 CASSLLRQGWGQFF TGTGCCAGCAGTTTACTTAGACAGGGGTGGGGGCAGTTCTTC
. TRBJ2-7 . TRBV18 CASSLSPSALGNEQYF TGTGCCAGCTCTCTCTCCCCTAGCGCCCTAGGCAACGAGCAGTACTTC
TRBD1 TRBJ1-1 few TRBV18 CASSPYRGYSAEAFF TGTGCCAGCTCACCCTACAGGGGTTATTCCGCTGAAGCTTTCTTT
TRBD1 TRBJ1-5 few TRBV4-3 CASSQTTGANQPQHF TGCGCCAGCAGCCAGACCACAGGGGCAAATCAGCCCCAGCATTTT